The clone carrying this T cell receptor beta chain was detected only a few times. Antigen unknown. The data were taken from a study of T-cell memory formation after mild COVID-19. About the research overall: TCR clusters showed largely donor specificity.

TCR alpha and TCR beta cDNA libraries with sample barcodes and UMIs came from 5'RACE using constant-segment primers. TCRdb re-called the 5' RACE reads through MiXCR, storing one row per CDR3 protein. The sample lists 300,000 to 400,000 distinct CDR3 sequences; about 15% were seen once. The CDR3 totals 13 residues. The J segment lost 6 bases and the V segment lost 8 bases, leaving 6 bases of the junction unmatched. Study-wide findings and caveats: Pre-infection memory carried some responding clones, suggesting that cross-reactive memory joined. CD8+ contracting clones occupied EMRA, while CD4+ ones occupied mainly CM and EM.

This clonotype was sampled from a man aged 18-30 years who had mild COVID-19 (a few samples of this study predate the infection). Cell type and time point are not known. Sequencing was carried out using PBMCs or a T cell subset sorted from them (not recorded which). This chain links TRBV23-1 with TRBJ2-7; 11 bases are a match to TRBD1. TRBV23-1 counts as an open reading frame of uncertain function. The CDR3 here is CASPHGTGGEQYF. DNA of the CDR3: TGCGCCAGCCCTCACGGGACAGGGGGCGAGCAGTACTTC.